These 29 T cell receptor beta chains were sequenced from one sample in a study of blood T cell repertoires in COVID-19. Some clones are missing from TCRdb's copy, which holds only in-frame ones; the method was immunoSEQ multiplex PCR. The repertoire has nearly 45,000 clones, roughly 89% of them found once; the top ten carry approximately 4%. Sequenced material: peripheral blood. These receptors were obtained from a man aged 40-55 years with COVID-19, enrolled during active disease.

Points on this clone: A junction boundary mismatches the germline segment, possibly from a read error. The rearrangement links TRBV5-8 to TRBJ2-2; 9 nucleotides match TRBD2. In germline, CDR1 is SGHTS, CDR2 YDEGEE. This CDR3 has 15 residues. CDR3 amino acids: CASKRAGGNAGELFF. The CDR3 DNA follows: TGTGCCAGCAAGAGGGCGGGAGGGAACGCCGGGGAGCTGTTTTTT.

The V and J genes are TRBV7-2 and TRBJ2-1; TRBD2 aligns across 12 bases. Germline trimming cut 0 bases from V and 7 bases from J; bases unmatched to any gene: 1. Germline loops: CDR1 SGHTA, CDR2 FQGNSA. CDR3 length equals 15 residues. DNA of the CDR3: TGTGCCAGCAGCTTAGCCGGGACTAGCGGGAATGAGCAGTTCTTC. Residues: CASSLAGTSGNEQFF.

This clone appeared a single time. The chain carries TRBV9 and TRBJ2-1; 8 bases are shared with TRBD2. Looked up from germline, CDR1 is SGDLS and CDR2 is YYNGEE. Trimming removed 0 bases from V and 7 bases from J; junction bases left unmatched: 6. The length of the CDR3 is 15 residues. The CDR3 spells CASSVAVAGMNEQFF. CDR3 in DNA: TGTGCCAGCAGCGTAGCGGTAGCGGGAATGAATGAGCAGTTCTTC.

This chain joins TRBV7-6 and TRBJ1-1; 11 bases match TRBD1. Trimming removed 4 bases from V and 4 bases from J; junction bases left unmatched: 2. Per germline, CDR1 SGHVS and CDR2 FNYEAQ. The CDR3 totals 14 residues. The CDR3 sequence is CASSSGTGGTEAFF. CDR3 bases: TGTGCCAGCAGCTCTGGGACAGGGGGCACTGAAGCTTTCTTT.

J is TRBJ2-5 and V is TRBV3-1 (or the pseudogene TRBV3-2), with TRBD1 as a possible D gene (5 bases). The ends were cut back, 2 bases at V and 10 bases at J, with 20 bases in the middle. The CDR3 totals 15 residues. CDR1 LGHDT and CDR2 YNNKEL come from the germline V gene (reference sequence). CDR3 in DNA: TGTGCCAGCAGCCAACGGTCTTGGACAAGGCTTATCCAGTACTTC. This translates into CASSQRSWTRLIQYF.

The J gene is TRBJ1-2, the V gene TRBV9; 11 nucleotides match TRBD1. Germline values: CDR1 SGDLS, CDR2 YYNGEE. After removal of 0 bases from V and 5 bases from J, the junction contained 3 bases not matched to a gene. The length of the CDR3 is 15 residues. CDR3 in amino acids: CASSVDGQGAYGYTF. CDR3 DNA: TGTGCCAGCAGCGTAGATGGACAGGGGGCTTATGGCTACACCTTC.

The chain couples TRBV4-2 to TRBJ2-7, with 9 bases aligning to TRBD1. The CDR3 has 14 amino acids. Trimming removed 4 bases from V and 2 bases from J; junction bases left unmatched: 3. Germline CDR1 LGHNA, CDR2 YNFKEQ. The CDR3 loop is CASSPRTGAYEQYF. The DNA of the CDR3 is TGTGCCAGCAGCCCCAGGACAGGGGCCTACGAGCAGTACTTC.

The chain links TRBV19 to TRBJ1-6; 9 nucleotides match TRBD1. The V gene's germline CDR1 is LNHDA and CDR2 SQIVND (reference sequence). CDR3 size: 16 residues. Trimming took 2 bases from V and 10 from J; bases not matched to a gene: 9. CDR3 in amino acids: CASSIREQGAGSPLHF. CDR3 coding DNA: TGTGCCAGTAGTATACGGGAACAGGGGGCCGGATCACCCCTCCACTTT.

V gene TRBV3-1 (or the pseudogene TRBV3-2) combines with J gene TRBJ2-5; 10 bases fit TRBD1. Germline V gene data show CDR1 as LGHDT and CDR2 as YNNKEL (reference sequence). This CDR3 is built from 14 residues. The J segment lost 7 bases and the V segment lost 4 bases, leaving 6 bases of the junction unmatched. The CDR3: CASSPGQGKGTQYF. For the CDR3, the DNA is TGTGCCAGCAGCCCGGGACAGGGGAAAGGGACCCAGTACTTC.

The V gene is TRBV11-3, the J gene TRBJ2-3; D unresolved. The CDR3 runs to 12 residues. Germline V gene sequence: CDR1 SGHNT, CDR2 YENEEA. V lost 0 bases to trimming and J lost 9 bases, with 7 bases between them. The CDR3 loop reads CASSLEGSTQYF. CDR3 nucleotide sequence: TGTGCCAGCAGCTTAGAGGGCTCAACGCAGTATTTT.

The chain joins TRBV13 to TRBJ2-7; a weak D match, TRBD2 (6 bases). Trimming removed 5 bases at V and 3 bases at J, with 17 bases between. The length of the CDR3 is 15 residues. Germline assignment: CDR1 PRHDT and CDR2 FYEKMQ (reference sequence). The CDR3 coding sequence is TGTGCCAGCAGCCCATTACCCCTCGGGGGCTACGAGCAGTACTTC. Its protein is CASSPLPLGGYEQYF.

V and J are TRBV3-1 (or the pseudogene TRBV3-2) and TRBJ2-1; 10 positions agree with TRBD2. The CDR3 has 15 amino acids. Losses at the gene ends were 4 bases for V and 6 bases for J; bases not matched to a gene: 6. The V gene's germline CDR1 is LGHDT and CDR2 YNNKEL (reference sequence). The CDR3 sequence: CASSLGLAVRNEQFF. The CDR3 DNA is TGTGCCAGCAGCCTCGGACTAGCGGTTCGCAATGAGCAGTTCTTC.

The V gene is TRBV14, the J gene TRBJ2-1, with 9 bases matching TRBD1. Germline CDR1 is SGHDN and CDR2 is FVKESK. The CDR3 is 13 amino acids. V was clipped by 5 bases and J by 9 bases; unmatched bases: 5. The CDR3, as DNA: TGTGCCAGCAGCTTAGGGACAGGGCCTGAGCAGTTCTTC. It codes for CASSLGTGPEQFF.

This chain joins TRBV9 and TRBJ2-6; D not certain. V was shortened by 0 bases and J by 2 bases, with 15 bases between the two germline ends. The V gene's germline CDR1 is SGDLS and CDR2 YYNGEE. This CDR3 is 18 amino acids long. For the CDR3, the DNA is TGTGCCAGCAGCGTAGCTACGGCGGAAGCCACTGGGGCCAACGTCCTGACTTTC. This encodes CASSVATAEATGANVLTF. Using reference TRBV9 and TRBJ2-6 for the parts outside the CDR3, the full variable domain is DSGVTQTPKHLITATGQRVTLRCSPRSGDLSVYWYQQSLDQGLQFLIQYYNGEERAKGNILERFSAQQFPDLHSELNLSSLELGDSALYFCASSVATAEATGANVLTFGAGSRLTVL.

The chain recombines TRBV27 with TRBJ1-6; no definite D call. The germline V gene has CDR1 MNHEY and CDR2 SMNVEV (reference sequence). V was cut by 2 bases and J by 3 bases, with 8 bases left in between. This CDR3 is 15 amino acids long. In DNA form, the CDR3 reads TGTGCCAGCAGTTTAAAAGCAATCTATAATTCACCCCTCCACTTT. Amino acid sequence: CASSLKAIYNSPLHF.

The gene calls are TRBV15 and TRBJ1-1; D is undetermined. The CDR3 extends over 14 amino acids. The V and J ends lost 5 bases and 1 base respectively, with 11 bases between them. The germline CDR1 and CDR2 sequences are LNHNV and YYDKDF (reference sequence). The CDR3 DNA follows: TGTGCCACCAGCCAACGAGCCGGGAACACTGAAGCTTTCTTT. Encoded protein: CATSQRAGNTEAFF.

CDR3 protein: CASSRTGSETQYF. CDR3 in DNA: TGTGCCAGCAGTCGGACAGGGAGCGAGACCCAGTACTTC. The chain employs TRBV28 and TRBJ2-5, with 8 bases lining up with TRBD1. V was clipped by 5 bases and J by 5 bases; unmatched bases: 4. This CDR3 has 13 residues. From germline, CDR1 is MDHEN and CDR2 SYDVKM. The whole variable domain, filled in from reference TRBV28 and TRBJ2-5, reads DVKVTQSSRYLVKRTGEKVFLECVQDMDHENMFWYRQDPGLGLRLIYFSYDVKMKEKGDIPEGYSVSREKKERFSLILESASTNQTSMYLCASSRTGSETQYFGPGTRLLVL.

The chain employs TRBV18 and TRBJ1-1; D is perhaps TRBD1 (6 bases). The CDR3 runs 16 residues. Trimming left V 6 bases short and J 4 bases short, with 21 bases between. Germline V gene data show CDR1 as KGHSH and CDR2 as LQKENI. The CDR3 loop is CASSPPSSGAGTEAFF. The DNA for the CDR3 is TGTGCCAGCTCTCCGCCATCTTCAGGGGCGGGCACTGAAGCTTTCTTT.

Comment on this clone: The germline gene is not matched at one end of the junction; a read error may be the cause. CDR3 sequence: CATSDLSGQEAQYF. CDR3 DNA: TGTGCCACCAGTGATTTGAGCGGCCAAGAGGCCCAGTACTTC. The rearrangement uses TRBV24-1 and TRBJ2-5; weak D call: TRBD2 (5 bases). The CDR3 extends over 14 amino acids. Germline CDR1 reads KGHDR; CDR2 reads SFDVKD.

This chain joins TRBV6-5 and TRBJ1-4; D not resolved. CDR3 size: 14 residues. Germline CDR1 and CDR2: MNHEY and SVGAGI. Deletions cut 5 bases from V and 3 bases from J, with 10 bases between. The CDR3 region has the DNA TGTGCCAGCAGTATCCCCCGGTCTAATGAAAAACTGTTTTTT. It is translated as CASSIPRSNEKLFF.

This chain links TRBV2 with TRBJ2-2; D is ambiguous. Trimming removed 7 bases at V and 2 bases at J, with 5 bases between. Germline CDR1 and CDR2: SNHLY and FYNNEI. The CDR3 consists of 12 residues. The CDR3 DNA follows: TGTGCCAGCAAACTAAACACCGGGGAGCTGTTTTTT. As protein: CASKLNTGELFF.

This chain's CDR3 is CAIVRGSYEQYF. The CDR3 DNA is TGTGCTATTGTCAGGGGATCCTACGAGCAGTACTTC. The chain recombines TRBV7-9 with TRBJ2-7; a possible D gene is TRBD1 (6 bases). The CDR3 covers 12 residues. Germline V gene data show CDR1 as SEHNR and CDR2 as FQNEAQ (reference sequence).

This chain joins TRBV19 and TRBJ1-3; 7 bases align to TRBD1. Germline trimming cut 5 bases from V and 4 bases from J; bases unmatched to any gene: 5. The CDR3 contains 14 residues. Germline CDR1 LNHDA, CDR2 SQIVND (reference sequence). The CDR3 sequence: CASSPQGVGNTIYF. In nucleotides, the CDR3 is TGTGCCAGTAGTCCCCAGGGGGTCGGAAACACCATATATTTT.

The sample holds one count of this clone. This chain links TRBV6-5 with TRBJ1-1, with TRBD1 as a possible D gene (6 bases). Germline assignment: CDR1 MNHEY and CDR2 SVGAGI. The CDR3 has 13 amino acids. V was clipped by 6 bases and J by 3 bases, with 11 bases between them. DNA of the CDR3: TGTGCCAGCAGCCTGGCAGGGGACACTGAAGCTTTCTTT. Amino acid sequence: CASSLAGDTEAFF.

This chain links TRBV28 with TRBJ1-5; D uncertain. Germline loops: CDR1 MDHEN, CDR2 SYDVKM. Trimming took 5 bases from V and 0 from J, leaving 11 bases between them. The CDR3 spans 15 residues. The CDR3 spells CASSHNQNSNQPQHF. The CDR3 DNA follows: TGTGCCAGCAGTCACAACCAGAATAGCAATCAGCCCCAGCATTTT.

The chain has TRBV7-2 and TRBJ1-3; 8 bases are a match to TRBD1. This CDR3 is built from 17 residues. Unmatched junction bases numbered 8, after V lost 4 bases and J lost 0 bases. Germline V gives CDR1 SGHTA, CDR2 FQGNSA. Written as DNA, the CDR3 is TGTGCCAGCAGCTCCGTAGGGACAGGTCTCTCTGGAAACACCATATATTTT. Amino acid sequence: CASSSVGTGLSGNTIYF. The full variable domain, completed using reference TRBV7-2 and TRBJ1-3, is GAGVSQSPSNKVTEKGKDVELRCDPISGHTALYWYRQSLGQGLEFLIYFQGNSAPDKSGLPSDRFSAERTGGSVSTLTIQRTQQEDSAVYLCASSSVGTGLSGNTIYFGEGSWLTVV.

V usage is TRBV4-2 and J usage is TRBJ1-3; D gene uncertain. Germline values: CDR1 LGHNA, CDR2 YNFKEQ. This CDR3 has 15 residues. Trimming cost V 0 bases and J 0 bases, with 6 bases left between them. Written as DNA, the CDR3 is TGTGCCAGCAGCCAAGACAGGCGCTCTGGAAACACCATATATTTT. Translating gives CASSQDRRSGNTIYF.

The J gene is TRBJ2-1, the V gene TRBV3-1 (or the pseudogene TRBV3-2); 10 bases align to TRBD2. The J segment lost 5 bases and the V segment lost 4 bases, leaving 5 bases of the junction unmatched. Germline V gene sequence: CDR1 LGHDT, CDR2 YNNKEL (reference sequence). The CDR3 is 15 residues long. This chain's CDR3 is CASSPIAGGHNEQFF. The CDR3 DNA reads as TGTGCCAGCAGCCCAATAGCGGGGGGCCACAATGAGCAGTTCTTC.

In the case of this clone: At one of its ends the junction is not consistent with the germline gene, which may arise from a read error. This rearrangement joins TRBV5-6 to TRBJ1-6, with TRBD1 matching over 8 bases. The CDR3 sequence is 15 residues long. The germline V gene has CDR1 SGHDT and CDR2 YYEEEE. This CDR3 is CASSKKDRENSPLHF. As DNA, the CDR3 is TGTGCCAGCAGCAAGAAGGACAGGGAGAATTCACCTCTCCACTTT.